This TCR beta chain was sequenced during a study of cytomegalovirus exposure and HLA in healthy donors. The primer mix had 60 Vbeta and 13 Jbeta primers. Sequencing was performed with immunoSEQ multiplex PCR; in TCRdb, only in-frame clones are kept and a portion is missing. The sample lists over 100,000 clones; 82% were seen once. This receptor was identified in a woman aged 45 to 65 in good health and CMV-seropositive. Sample: PBMCs.

The CDR3 DNA sequence: TGTGCCAGCAGAGGAGGAATGAACACTGAAGCTTTCTTT. Translating it yields CASRGGMNTEAFF. The chain recombines TRBV28 with TRBJ1-1; D is uncertain. CDR3 size: 13 residues. Germline V gives CDR1 MDHEN, CDR2 SYDVKM. The V end was cut by 6 bases, the J end by 0 bases, with 8 bases between. Drawing the rest from reference TRBV28 and TRBJ1-1, the complete variable domain is DVKVTQSSRYLVKRTGEKVFLECVQDMDHENMFWYRQDPGLGLRLIYFSYDVKMKEKGDIPEGYSVSREKKERFSLILESASTNQTSMYLCASRGGMNTEAFFGQGTRLTVV.